These T cell receptor beta chains were read from a single sample in a study of glioma-infiltrating T cells after dendritic cell vaccination. Sequencing used immunoSEQ multiplex PCR; TCRdb keeps in-frame clones, though not all of them. The sample contains approximately 100,000 clones, around three quarters of which appear only once. Here the sequenced sample was blood, taken before dendritic cell vaccination. The receptors shown here come from a human donor with glioblastoma. Both conserved end residues are part of each CDR3. A D gene is named only where the DNA matches it firmly. Clone size, where shown, is once, few, many, or a class for clones that have expanded.

V: TRBV28; size: .; J: TRBJ2-7; D: .; CDR3: CASTPTGLSYEQYF; DNA: TGTGCCAGCACCCCGACCGGACTTTCCTACGAGCAGTACTTC
V: TRBV6-1; size: .; J: TRBJ2-5; D: TRBD1; CDR3: CASNRAGGSWETQYF; DNA: TGTGCCAGCAATCGGGCAGGGGGCTCGTGGGAGACCCAGTACTTC
V: TRBV5-1; size: .; J: TRBJ1-1; D: .; CDR3: CASSLGTRGVNTEAFF; DNA: TGCGCCAGCAGCTTGGGGACTAGGGGGGTGAACACTGAAGCTTTCTTT
V: TRBV19; size: .; J: TRBJ2-7; D: TRBD1; CDR3: CASRDRGTFTYEQYF; DNA: TGTGCCAGCCGGGACAGGGGAACCTTTACCTACGAGCAGTACTTC
V: TRBV30; size: .; J: TRBJ2-1; D: TRBD2; CDR3: CAWSVLTGLVVFF; DNA: TGTGCCTGGAGTGTACTAACTGGACTAGTGGTGTTCTTC
V: TRBV5-1; size: once; J: TRBJ2-1; D: TRBD1; CDR3: CASSSGTGISEQFF; DNA: TGCGCCAGCAGCTCGGGGACAGGGATCAGTGAGCAGTTCTTC
V: TRBV27; size: .; J: TRBJ1-5; D: .; CDR3: CASSYFPLQSNQPQHF; DNA: TGTGCCAGCAGTTACTTTCCACTCCAAAGCAATCAGCCCCAGCATTTT
V: TRBV28; size: .; J: TRBJ1-4; D: .; CDR3: CASSRGGFNEKLFF; DNA: TGTGCCAGCAGCAGGGGAGGGTTTAATGAAAAACTGTTTTTT
V: TRBV4-1; size: few; J: TRBJ2-5; D: .; CDR3: CASSQNERQETQYF; DNA: TGCGCCAGCAGCCAAAATGAGCGGCAAGAGACCCAGTACTTC
V: TRBV5-6; size: .; J: TRBJ1-2; D: TRBD1; CDR3: CASSQDRVGGYTF; DNA: TGTGCCAGCAGTCAGGACAGGGTTGGCGGCTACACCTTC
V: TRBV6-5; size: .; J: TRBJ2-7; D: .; CDR3: CASSYGPNSYEQYF; DNA: TGTGCCAGCAGTTACGGCCCCAACTCCTACGAGCAGTACTTC
V: TRBV19; size: few; J: TRBJ1-5; D: .; CDR3: CASSTGSGVQPQHF; DNA: TGTGCCAGTAGTACTGGTTCCGGGGTCCAGCCCCAGCATTTT
V: TRBV18; size: .; J: TRBJ1-1; D: .; CDR3: CASSPPNRVAEAFF; DNA: TGTGCCAGCTCACCACCGAACAGGGTGGCTGAAGCTTTCTTT
V: TRBV10-1; size: .; J: TRBJ2-2; D: TRBD1; CDR3: CASSPRDREGGELFF; DNA: TGCGCCAGCAGCCCGAGGGACAGGGAAGGCGGGGAGCTGTTTTTT
V: TRBV29-1; size: .; J: TRBJ2-3; D: TRBD1; CDR3: CSVEGQGFDTQYF; DNA: TGCAGCGTTGAAGGACAGGGGTTTGATACGCAGTATTTT
V: TRBV5-1; size: .; J: TRBJ1-1; D: .; CDR3: CASSLKTGTEAFF; DNA: TGCGCCAGCAGCTTGAAGACAGGTACTGAAGCTTTCTTT
V: TRBV23-1; size: .; J: TRBJ1-5; D: TRBD1; CDR3: CASSQSRFLGDRAFNQPQHF; DNA: TGCGCCAGCAGTCAATCGAGATTTTTAGGGGACAGGGCCTTCAATCAGCCCCAGCATTTT
V: TRBV5-1; size: .; J: TRBJ2-7; D: TRBD1; CDR3: CASSLGWGTAYEQYF; DNA: TGCGCCAGCAGCTTGGGGTGGGGGACAGCCTACGAGCAGTACTTC
V: TRBV7-9; size: .; J: TRBJ2-1; D: .; CDR3: CASSSGSGGHNEQFF; DNA: TGTGCCAGCAGCTCCGGTTCCGGGGGGCACAATGAGCAGTTCTTC
V: TRBV4-1; size: .; J: TRBJ2-1; D: .; CDR3: CASSQVSSRPDNEQFF; DNA: TGCGCCAGCAGCCAAGTTTCTAGCAGGCCCGACAATGAGCAGTTCTTC
V: TRBV15; size: .; J: TRBJ2-1; D: .; CDR3: CATSRPSPVRQGSNEQFF; DNA: TGTGCCACCAGCAGGCCCTCCCCGGTCAGGCAGGGCTCCAATGAGCAGTTCTTC
V: TRBV4-1; size: .; J: TRBJ2-5; D: .; CDR3: CASSQGTFQETQYF; DNA: TGCGCCAGCAGCCAGGGGACTTTCCAAGAGACCCAGTACTTC
V: TRBV5-6; size: .; J: TRBJ2-7; D: .; CDR3: CASSLAGVGQYF; DNA: TGTGCCAGCAGCTTGGCGGGGGTCGGACAGTACTTC
V: TRBV9; size: .; J: TRBJ2-1; D: TRBD2; CDR3: CASSPGLASYNEQFF; DNA: TGTGCCAGCAGCCCGGGACTAGCGTCCTACAATGAGCAGTTCTTC
V: TRBV5-4; size: once; J: TRBJ2-1; D: .; CDR3: CASSRTYNEQFF; DNA: TGTGCCAGCAGCCGTACATACAATGAGCAGTTCTTC
V: TRBV5-4; size: .; J: TRBJ1-1; D: TRBD1; CDR3: CASRTGGRTEAFF; DNA: TGTGCCAGCAGAACAGGGGGCCGGACTGAAGCTTTCTTT
V: TRBV18; size: .; J: TRBJ2-7; D: .; CDR3: CASSLASGAGDAQYF; DNA: TGTGCCAGCTCACTAGCCTCGGGGGCGGGAGATGCGCAGTACTTC
V: TRBV5-1; size: .; J: TRBJ2-3; D: TRBD1; CDR3: CASGPGQGTWTQYF; DNA: TGCGCCAGCGGGCCCGGACAGGGAACCTGGACGCAGTATTTT
V: TRBV28; size: .; J: TRBJ1-3; D: .; CDR3: CASSLSMTGSGNTIYF; DNA: TGTGCCAGCAGTTTATCAATGACAGGCTCTGGAAACACCATATATTTT
V: TRBV19; size: few; J: TRBJ2-3; D: TRBD2; CDR3: CASRLLAGAADTQYF; DNA: TGTGCCAGTAGGCTATTAGCGGGAGCGGCAGATACGCAGTATTTT
V: TRBV5-6; size: .; J: TRBJ2-3; D: .; CDR3: CASSLVPADTQYF; DNA: TGTGCCAGCAGCTTGGTTCCGGCAGATACGCAGTATTTT
V: TRBV7-3; size: .; J: TRBJ2-1; D: .; CDR3: CASSLKGRRSSYNEQFF; DNA: TGTGCCAGCAGCTTAAAGGGGCGCCGGAGCTCCTACAATGAGCAGTTCTTC
V: TRBV6-5; size: .; J: TRBJ1-2; D: TRBD1; CDR3: CASSPAGGYGYTF; DNA: TGTGCCAGCAGTCCGGCAGGGGGCTATGGCTACACCTTC
V: TRBV21-1; size: .; J: TRBJ1-2; D: .; CDR3: CARTRSYGYTF; DNA: TGTGCCAGGACAAGGTCCTATGGCTACACCTTC
V: TRBV5-1; size: .; J: TRBJ2-5; D: .; CDR3: CASSLGLNLGGQETQYF; DNA: TGCGCCAGCAGCTTGGGCCTCAATTTAGGGGGCCAAGAGACCCAGTACTTC
V: TRBV2; size: .; J: TRBJ1-5; D: .; CDR3: CASSFLRGSQPQHF; DNA: TGTGCCAGCAGCTTCCTAAGGGGGAGCCAGCCCCAGCATTTT
V: TRBV29-1; size: .; J: TRBJ2-5; D: .; CDR3: CSVVDRKTQYF; DNA: TGCAGCGTTGTGGACAGAAAGACCCAGTACTTC
V: TRBV6-6; size: .; J: TRBJ2-7; D: TRBD1; CDR3: CASSGTSGTGLYEQYF; DNA: TGTGCCAGCAGCGGCACTTCCGGGACAGGGCTCTACGAGCAGTACTTC
V: TRBV9; size: few; J: TRBJ2-1; D: TRBD2; CDR3: CASRPLGRGAYNEQFF; DNA: TGTGCCAGCAGGCCTCTTGGGCGGGGGGCCTACAATGAGCAGTTCTTC
V: TRBV5-1; size: once; J: TRBJ2-3; D: TRBD2; CDR3: CASSLARSSGGYGDTQYF; DNA: TGCGCCAGCAGCTTGGCAAGGTCTAGCGGAGGTTATGGGGATACGCAGTATTTT
V: TRBV5-1; size: .; J: TRBJ2-1; D: .; CDR3: CASSLSQGSSYNEQFF; DNA: TGCGCCAGCAGCTTGTCACAGGGCAGCTCCTACAATGAGCAGTTCTTC
V: TRBV29-1; size: few; J: TRBJ1-1; D: TRBD1; CDR3: CSGPDRGEYGTEAFF; DNA: TGCAGCGGTCCGGACAGGGGAGAATACGGGACTGAAGCTTTCTTT
V: TRBV9; size: .; J: TRBJ1-1; D: TRBD1; CDR3: CASSVGTGGPNTEAFF; DNA: TGTGCCAGCAGCGTAGGGACAGGGGGACCGAACACTGAAGCTTTCTTT
V: TRBV11-3; size: .; J: TRBJ1-1; D: .; CDR3: CASSLDLEGGDTEAFF; DNA: TGTGCCAGCAGCTTAGATCTTGAGGGTGGGGACACTGAAGCTTTCTTT
V: TRBV29-1; size: .; J: TRBJ2-5; D: .; CDR3: CSVEEAGQGQYF; DNA: TGCAGCGTTGAAGAGGCGGGGCAAGGCCAGTACTTC
V: TRBV9; size: few; J: TRBJ1-1; D: .; CDR3: CASSVDPGVNTEAFF; DNA: TGTGCCAGCAGCGTAGATCCAGGGGTGAACACTGAAGCTTTCTTT
V: TRBV19; size: .; J: TRBJ1-2; D: .; CDR3: CASSSDTPYYGYTF; DNA: TGTGCCAGTAGTAGCGACACACCCTACTATGGCTACACCTTC
V: TRBV9; size: once; J: TRBJ2-3; D: .; CDR3: CASSVTVSTDTQYF; DNA: TGTGCCAGCAGCGTAACGGTTAGCACAGATACGCAGTATTTT
V: TRBV5-4; size: .; J: TRBJ2-4; D: TRBD1; CDR3: CASSVTGTSKNIQYF; DNA: TGTGCCAGCAGCGTGACAGGGACCTCCAAAAACATTCAGTACTTC
V: TRBV18; size: .; J: TRBJ1-1; D: .; CDR3: CASSPQVSGGGITEAFF; DNA: TGTGCCAGCTCACCACAAGTATCCGGGGGTGGGATCACTGAAGCTTTCTTT
V: TRBV30; size: .; J: TRBJ1-1; D: TRBD1; CDR3: CACQTGQMNTEAFF; DNA: TGTGCCTGTCAAACGGGACAGATGAACACTGAAGCTTTCTTT
V: TRBV4-1; size: .; J: TRBJ1-5; D: .; CDR3: CASSQGDYSNQPQHF; DNA: TGCGCCAGCAGCCAAGGTGACTATAGCAATCAGCCCCAGCATTTT